This TCR beta chain was recovered during a study of T-cell memory formation after mild COVID-19. It was 5'RACE with constant-segment primers that produced the TCR alpha and TCR beta cDNA libraries, which carried sample barcodes and UMIs. TCRdb analysed the 5' RACE reads with MiXCR anew, one entry per CDR3 protein. The table shows roughly 190,000 distinct CDR3 sequences, with around 18% occurring only once. Study-level points and caveats: Prior to infection, memory already included some responding clones, suggesting cross-reactive memory joined. Contracting CD4+ clones lay largely in CM and EM, with CD8+ ones residing in EMRA.

As to this clonotype: Its antigen is currently unknown.

The sample comprised PBMCs or a T cell subset sorted from them (not recorded which). The receptor comes from an adult woman who had mild COVID-19 (a few samples of this study predate the infection). Cell type and time point are not known.

The CDR3 nucleotides read TGCGCCAGCAGCTTGGGACAGGGGACCTATGGCTACACCTTC. This translates into CASSLGQGTYGYTF. The chain recombines TRBV5-1 with TRBJ1-2; 8 positions match TRBD1. This CDR3 has 14 amino acids. Germline CDR1 SGHRS, CDR2 YFSETQ. V lost 0 bases and J lost 4; bases outside the gene matches: 2.